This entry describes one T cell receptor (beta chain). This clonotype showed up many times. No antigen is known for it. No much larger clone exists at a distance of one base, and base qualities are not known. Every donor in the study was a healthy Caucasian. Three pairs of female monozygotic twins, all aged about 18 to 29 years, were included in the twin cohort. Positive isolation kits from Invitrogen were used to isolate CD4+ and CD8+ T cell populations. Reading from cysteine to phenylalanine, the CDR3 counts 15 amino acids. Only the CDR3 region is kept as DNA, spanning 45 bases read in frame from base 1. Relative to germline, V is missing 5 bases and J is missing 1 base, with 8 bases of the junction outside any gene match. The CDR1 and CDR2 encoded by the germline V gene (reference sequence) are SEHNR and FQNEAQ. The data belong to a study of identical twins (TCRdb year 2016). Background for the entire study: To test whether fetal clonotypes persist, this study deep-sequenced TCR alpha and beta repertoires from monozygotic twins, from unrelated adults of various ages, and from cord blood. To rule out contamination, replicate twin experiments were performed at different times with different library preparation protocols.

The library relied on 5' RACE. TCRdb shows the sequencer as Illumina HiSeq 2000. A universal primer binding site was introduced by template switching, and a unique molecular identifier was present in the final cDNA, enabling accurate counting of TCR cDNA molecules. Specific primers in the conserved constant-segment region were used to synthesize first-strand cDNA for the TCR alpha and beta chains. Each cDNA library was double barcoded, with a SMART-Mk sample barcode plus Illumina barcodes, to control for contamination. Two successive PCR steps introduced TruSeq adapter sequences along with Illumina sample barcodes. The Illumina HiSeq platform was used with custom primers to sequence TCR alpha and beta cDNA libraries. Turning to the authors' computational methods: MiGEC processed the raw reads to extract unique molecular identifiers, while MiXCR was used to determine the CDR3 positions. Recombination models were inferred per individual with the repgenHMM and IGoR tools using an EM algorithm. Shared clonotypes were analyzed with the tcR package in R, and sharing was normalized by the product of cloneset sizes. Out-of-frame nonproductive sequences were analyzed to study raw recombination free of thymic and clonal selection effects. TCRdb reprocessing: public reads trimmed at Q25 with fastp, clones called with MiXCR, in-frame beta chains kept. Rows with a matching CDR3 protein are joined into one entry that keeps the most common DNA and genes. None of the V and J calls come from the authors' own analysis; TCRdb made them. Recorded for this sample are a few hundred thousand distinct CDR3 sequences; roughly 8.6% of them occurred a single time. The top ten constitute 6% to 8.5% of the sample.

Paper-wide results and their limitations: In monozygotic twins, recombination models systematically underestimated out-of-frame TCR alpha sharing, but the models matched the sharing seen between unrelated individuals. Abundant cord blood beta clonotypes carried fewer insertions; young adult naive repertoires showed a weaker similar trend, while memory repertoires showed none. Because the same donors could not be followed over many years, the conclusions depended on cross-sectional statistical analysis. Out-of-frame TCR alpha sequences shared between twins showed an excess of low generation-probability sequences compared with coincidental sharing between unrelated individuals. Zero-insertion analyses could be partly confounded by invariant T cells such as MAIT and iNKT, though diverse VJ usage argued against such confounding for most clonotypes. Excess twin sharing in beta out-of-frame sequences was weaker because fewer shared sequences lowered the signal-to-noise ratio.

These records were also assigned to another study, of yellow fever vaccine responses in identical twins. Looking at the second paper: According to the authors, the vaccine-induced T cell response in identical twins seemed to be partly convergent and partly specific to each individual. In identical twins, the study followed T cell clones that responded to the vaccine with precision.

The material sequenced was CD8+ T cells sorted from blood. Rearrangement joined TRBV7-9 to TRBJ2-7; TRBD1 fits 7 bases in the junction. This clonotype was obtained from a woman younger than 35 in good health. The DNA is TGTGCCAGCAGCCGACTTCAGGGACAGTCCTACGAGCAGTACTTC. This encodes CASSRLQGQSYEQYF.